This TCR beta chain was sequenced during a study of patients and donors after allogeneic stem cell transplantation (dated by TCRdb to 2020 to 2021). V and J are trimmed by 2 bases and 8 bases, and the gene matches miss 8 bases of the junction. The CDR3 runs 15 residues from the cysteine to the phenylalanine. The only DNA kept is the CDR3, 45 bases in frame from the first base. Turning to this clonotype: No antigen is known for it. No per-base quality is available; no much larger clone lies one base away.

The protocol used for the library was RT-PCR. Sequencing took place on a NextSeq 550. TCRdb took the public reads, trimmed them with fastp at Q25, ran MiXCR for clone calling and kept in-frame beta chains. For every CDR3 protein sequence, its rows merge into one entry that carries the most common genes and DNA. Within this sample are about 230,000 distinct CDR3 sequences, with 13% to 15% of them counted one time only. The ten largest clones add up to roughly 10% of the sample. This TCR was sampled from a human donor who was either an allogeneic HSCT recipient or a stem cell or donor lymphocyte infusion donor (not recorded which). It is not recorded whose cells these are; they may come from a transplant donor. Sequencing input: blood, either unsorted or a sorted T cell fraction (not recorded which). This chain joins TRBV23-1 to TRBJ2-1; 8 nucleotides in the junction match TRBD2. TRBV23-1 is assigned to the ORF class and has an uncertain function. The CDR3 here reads CASSQLLAGVDEQFF. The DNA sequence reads TGCGCCAGCAGTCAACTGCTAGCGGGTGTCGATGAGCAGTTCTTC.